This TCR beta chain originates from a study of neoadjuvant nivolumab and ipilimumab in lung cancer. V was trimmed by 5 bases and J by 6 bases, leaving 19 bases between them. Per the germline V gene, CDR1 is SEHNR and CDR2 is FQNEAQ (reference sequence). The CDR3 extends over 15 amino acids. This table comes from immunoSEQ multiplex PCR, and its TCRdb copy is limited to in-frame clones, with some not included. The sample yields roughly 49,000 clones, 85% to 90% seen once. Study results and limitations: Resected tumors had greater TCR richness and clonality than uninvolved lung. TCR receptors were sequenced in few samples. TCR clonality did not significantly correlate with pathologic tumor regression.

Comments on this clone: The antigen remains undetermined.

The source of this sequence is an adult with non-small cell lung cancer. Some clones in this sample may be carry-over from other donors' samples. The source was blood, collected before neoadjuvant nivolumab, alone or with ipilimumab. The chain carries TRBV7-9 and TRBJ2-5, with D unclear. Written as DNA, the CDR3 is TGTGCCAGCAGCCCCGTCGGGTCTGCTAAAAAGACCCAGTACTTC. Translation: CASSPVGSAKKTQYF.